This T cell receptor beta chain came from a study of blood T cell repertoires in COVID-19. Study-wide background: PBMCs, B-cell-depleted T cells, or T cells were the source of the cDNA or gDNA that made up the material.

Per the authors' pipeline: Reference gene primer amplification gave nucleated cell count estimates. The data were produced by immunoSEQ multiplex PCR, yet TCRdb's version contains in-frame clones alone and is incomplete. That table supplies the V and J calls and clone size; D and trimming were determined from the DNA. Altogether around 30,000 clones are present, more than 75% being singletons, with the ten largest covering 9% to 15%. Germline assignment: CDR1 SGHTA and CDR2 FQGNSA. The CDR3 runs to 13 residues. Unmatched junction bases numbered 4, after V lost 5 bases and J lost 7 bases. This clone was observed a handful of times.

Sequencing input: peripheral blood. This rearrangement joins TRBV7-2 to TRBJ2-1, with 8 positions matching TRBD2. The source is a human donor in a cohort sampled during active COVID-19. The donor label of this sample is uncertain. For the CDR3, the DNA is TGTGCCAGCAGCACGGGACTAGATAATGAGCAGTTCTTC. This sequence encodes CASSTGLDNEQFF.